Shown below are 5 T cell receptor beta chains from a single sample sequenced in a study of beta chain features in type 1 diabetes (dated by TCRdb to the late 2010s). General conclusions and limits of the study: A moderate but significant shortening of TCRB CDR3 length was observed in type 1 diabetes patients in all four CD4+ subsets.

The method was the immunoSEQ multiplex PCR assay. The entire amount of isolated RNA was reverse transcribed using the High Capacity cDNA Reverse Transcription Kit, so the sequenced TCRB transcripts were expressed ones. TCRdb carries this immuneACCESS record with in-frame sequences only. Its versions omit some clonotypes, under half of them owing to an unresolved V gene in the studies checked, with the rest unexplained. For this sample there are 600,000 or so clones; 12% appear just once. The ten largest clones take up around 0.12% of the sample. Their cognate antigens are unknown. Material: naive CD4+ T cells from blood. This specimen's cell subset or site label, per the study, means: true naive CD4+ T cells. These receptors were taken from a man younger than 45 with type 1 diabetes.

The chain carries TRBV6-5 and TRBJ2-3, with no clear D. The germline V gene encodes CDR1 MNHEY and CDR2 SVGAGI. Trimming stripped 6 bases from V and 1 base from J, with 8 bases between. This CDR3 has 13 residues. The DNA of the CDR3 is TGTGCCAGCAGGGGTAGGGGCACAGATACGCAGTATTTT. This codes for CASRGRGTDTQYF.

The rearrangement uses TRBV7-2 and TRBJ1-5, with 7 bases that match TRBD1. CDR1 and CDR2 from the germline V gene are SGHTA and FQGNSA. Unmatched junction bases numbered 6, after V lost 1 base and J lost 6 bases. The CDR3 runs to 15 residues. The CDR3 is CASSLVGGMGQPQHF. DNA of the CDR3: TGTGCCAGCAGCTTAGTAGGGGGCATGGGTCAGCCCCAGCATTTT.

Regarding this clone: This sample also contains other DNA sequences that code for the same CDR3. The chain joins TRBV5-1 to TRBJ2-7; 7 nucleotides align to TRBD1. V lost 2 bases and J lost 4; bases outside the gene matches: 3. Germline loops: CDR1 SGHRS, CDR2 YFSETQ. CDR3 length equals 13 residues. The CDR3: CASSLGGTYEQYF. The CDR3 DNA follows: TGCGCCAGCAGCTTAGGGGGCACATACGAGCAGTACTTC.

This clone occurred a few times. The chain recombines TRBV21-1 with TRBJ2-1; the D call in the table, TRBD2, was not verified against the DNA. TRBV21-1 is described as a pseudogene. The length of the CDR3 is 12 residues. CDR3 DNA: TGTGCCAGCACCCTAAATTACAATGAGCAGTTCTTC. Encoded protein: CASTLNYNEQFF.

This clone was recorded a few times. The rearrangement links TRBV7-2 to TRBJ2-7; a possible D gene is TRBD1 (6 bases). The CDR3 runs 13 residues. Trimming removed 0 bases from V and 6 bases from J, with 9 bases in between. Germline CDR1 reads SGHTA; CDR2 reads FQGNSA. The CDR3 sequence is CASSLAWTAEQYF. DNA of the CDR3: TGTGCCAGCAGCTTAGCTTGGACAGCCGAGCAGTACTTC. Drawing the rest from reference TRBV7-2 and TRBJ2-7, the complete variable domain is GAGVSQSPSNKVTEKGKDVELRCDPISGHTALYWYRQSLGQGLEFLIYFQGNSAPDKSGLPSDRFSAERTGGSVSTLTIQRTQQEDSAVYLCASSLAWTAEQYFGPGTRLTVT.